Listed below are T cell receptor beta chains from one sample, sequenced in a study of blood T cell repertoires in COVID-19. Repertoires were generated with immunoSEQ multiplex PCR, while TCRdb's copy carries only in-frame clones and drops some. The sample lists roughly 700,000 clones, more than 80% occurring once. The sequencing sample was made of peripheral blood. These TCRs come from a woman under 30 with acute or convalescent COVID-19. Both conserved end residues are part of each CDR3. The D gene is left open where the match is weak.

.	TRBV4-1	TRBJ1-6	TGCGCCAGCAGCCATGGTGGGCGGGCTCCCCTCCACTTT	CASSHGGRAPLHF
.	TRBV9	TRBJ1-1	TGTGCCAGCAGCGCTGGCGGGGGTGACACTGAAGCTTTCTTT	CASSAGGGDTEAFF
TRBD1	TRBV2	TRBJ2-7	TGTGCCAGCAGTTGGGACAGGGACAACGAGCAGTACTTC	CASSWDRDNEQYF
.	TRBV9	TRBJ2-4	TGTGCCAGCACCCAATCGGATTCACAGAACATTCAGTACTTC	CASTQSDSQNIQYF
.	TRBV4-2	TRBJ1-1	TGTGCCAGCAGCCAAGACAGGGGAAGAGAAGCTTTCTTT	CASSQDRGREAFF
.	TRBV3-1/TRBV3-2	TRBJ1-1	TGTGCCAGCAGCCAAACATCGGGAGGGTTGTACACTGAAGCTTTCTTT	CASSQTSGGLYTEAFF
.	TRBV4-1	TRBJ1-1	TGCGCCAGCAGGCGAGTCGGGGGGGTGAACACTGAAGCTTTCTTT	CASRRVGGVNTEAFF
TRBD1	TRBV4-1	TRBJ1-1	TGCGCCAGCAGCCACGCCGCCCTCGCTTATCAGGGGGCCGGCAACACTGAAGCTTTCTTT	CASSHAALAYQGAGNTEAFF
TRBD1	TRBV12-5	TRBJ1-4	TGTGCTAGTGGGGGACAGGGCGAGACGTTAAGTGAAAAACTGTTTTTT	CASGGQGETLSEKLFF
TRBD1	TRBV6-1	TRBJ2-7	TGTGCCAGCAGTGGGTCCGGTGGGGACAGGGGGTTCTACGAGCAGTACTTC	CASSGSGGDRGFYEQYF
TRBD1	TRBV7-6	TRBJ1-5	TGTGCCAGCAGCTTAGAGGGGGCAGGGGGTCAGCCCCAGCATTTT	CASSLEGAGGQPQHF
TRBD1	TRBV30	TRBJ2-3	TGTGCCTGGAGCATCGACAGGGGGCTGAATACGCAGTATTTT	CAWSIDRGLNTQYF